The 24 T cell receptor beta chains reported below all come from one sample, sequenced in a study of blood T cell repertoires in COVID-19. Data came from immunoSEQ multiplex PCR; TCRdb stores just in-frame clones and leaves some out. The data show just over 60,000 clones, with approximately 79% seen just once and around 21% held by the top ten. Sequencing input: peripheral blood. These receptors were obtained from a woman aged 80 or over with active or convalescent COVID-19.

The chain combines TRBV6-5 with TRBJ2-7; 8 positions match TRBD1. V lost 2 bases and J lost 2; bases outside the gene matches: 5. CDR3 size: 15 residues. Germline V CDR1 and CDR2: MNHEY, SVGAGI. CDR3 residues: CASSYGQGAPYEQYF. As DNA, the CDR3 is TGTGCCAGCAGTTACGGACAGGGTGCCCCCTACGAGCAGTACTTC.

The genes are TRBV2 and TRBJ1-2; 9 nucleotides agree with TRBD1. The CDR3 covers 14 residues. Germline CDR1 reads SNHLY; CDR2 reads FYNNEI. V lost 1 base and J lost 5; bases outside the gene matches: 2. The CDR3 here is CASSEVGQGYGYTF. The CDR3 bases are TGTGCCAGCAGTGAAGTCGGACAGGGGTATGGCTACACCTTC.

Here the CDR3 DNA reads TGCAGCGTTGAAAAGGGACAGGGGGCTACAGATACGCAGTATTTT. Translating gives CSVEKGQGATDTQYF. The chain couples TRBV29-1 to TRBJ2-3; 12 nucleotides agree with TRBD1. V shed 2 bases, J shed 3 bases, and the junction held 3 bases outside the gene matches. The CDR3 spans 15 residues. Germline CDR1 reads SQVTM; CDR2 reads ANQGSEA.

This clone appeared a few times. The CDR3 is CASSPSRSNTEAFF. For the CDR3, the DNA is TGCGCCAGCAGCCCTTCCAGATCGAACACTGAAGCTTTCTTT. The rearrangement joins TRBV5-1 to TRBJ1-1, with unresolved D. V dropped 4 bases and J dropped 1 base, with 11 bases sitting between them. Per the germline V gene, CDR1 is SGHRS and CDR2 is YFSETQ. The CDR3 runs 14 residues.

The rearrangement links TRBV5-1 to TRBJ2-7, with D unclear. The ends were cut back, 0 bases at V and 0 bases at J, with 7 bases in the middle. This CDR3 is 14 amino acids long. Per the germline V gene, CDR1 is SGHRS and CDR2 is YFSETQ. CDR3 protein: CASSLAPPSYEQYF. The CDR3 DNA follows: TGCGCCAGCAGCTTGGCCCCTCCCTCCTACGAGCAGTACTTC.

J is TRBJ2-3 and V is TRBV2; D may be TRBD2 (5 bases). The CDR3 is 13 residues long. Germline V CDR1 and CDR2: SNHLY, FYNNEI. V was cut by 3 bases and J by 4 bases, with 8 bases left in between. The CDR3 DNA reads TGTGCCAGCAGTGACGGGGTTTCAGATACGCAGTATTTT. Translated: CASSDGVSDTQYF.

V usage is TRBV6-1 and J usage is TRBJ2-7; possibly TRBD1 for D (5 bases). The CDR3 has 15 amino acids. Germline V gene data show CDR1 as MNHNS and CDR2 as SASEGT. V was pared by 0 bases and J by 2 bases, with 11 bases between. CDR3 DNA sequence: TGTGCCAGCAGTGAAGCGTTGACGGACACCTACGAGCAGTACTTC. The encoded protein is CASSEALTDTYEQYF.

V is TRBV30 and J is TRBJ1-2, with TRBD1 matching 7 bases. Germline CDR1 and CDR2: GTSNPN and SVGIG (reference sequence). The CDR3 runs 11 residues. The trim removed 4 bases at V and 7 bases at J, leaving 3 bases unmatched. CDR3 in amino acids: CAWTKGAGYTF. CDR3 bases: TGTGCCTGGACCAAGGGGGCTGGCTACACCTTC.

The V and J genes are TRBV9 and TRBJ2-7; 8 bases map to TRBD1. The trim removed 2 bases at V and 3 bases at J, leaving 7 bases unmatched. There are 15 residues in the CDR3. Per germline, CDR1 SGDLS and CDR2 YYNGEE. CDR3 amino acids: CASSVAGGFGYEQYF. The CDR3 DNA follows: TGTGCCAGCAGCGTCGCAGGGGGCTTTGGCTACGAGCAGTACTTC.

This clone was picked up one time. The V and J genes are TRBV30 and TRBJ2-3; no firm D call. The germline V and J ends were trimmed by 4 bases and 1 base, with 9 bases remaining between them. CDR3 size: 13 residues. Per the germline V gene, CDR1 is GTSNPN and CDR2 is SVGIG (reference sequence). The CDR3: CAWTPPGTDTQYF. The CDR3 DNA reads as TGTGCCTGGACCCCCCCGGGCACAGATACGCAGTATTTT.

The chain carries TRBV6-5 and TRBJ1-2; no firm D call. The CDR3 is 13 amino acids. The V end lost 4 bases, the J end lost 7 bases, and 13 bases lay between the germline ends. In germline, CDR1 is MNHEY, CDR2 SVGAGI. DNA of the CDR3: TGTGCCAGCAGTTCGCCAAGACTCAGTGGCTACACCTTC. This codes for CASSSPRLSGYTF.

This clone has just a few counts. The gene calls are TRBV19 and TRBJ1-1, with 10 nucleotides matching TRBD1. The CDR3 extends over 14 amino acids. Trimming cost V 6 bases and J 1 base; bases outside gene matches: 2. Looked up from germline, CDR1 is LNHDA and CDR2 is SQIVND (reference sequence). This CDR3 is CASRDRGANTEAFF. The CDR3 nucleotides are TGTGCCAGTAGGGACAGGGGGGCGAACACTGAAGCTTTCTTT. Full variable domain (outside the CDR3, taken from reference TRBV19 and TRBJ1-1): DGGITQSPKYLFRKEGQNVTLSCEQNLNHDAMYWYRQDPGQGLRLIYYSQIVNDFQKGDIAEGYSVSREKKESFPLTVTSAQKNPTAFYLCASRDRGANTEAFFGQGTRLTVV.

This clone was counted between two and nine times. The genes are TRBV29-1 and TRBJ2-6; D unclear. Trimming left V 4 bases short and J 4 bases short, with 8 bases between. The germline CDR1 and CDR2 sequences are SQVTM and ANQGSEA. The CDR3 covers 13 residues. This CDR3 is CSVGREGANVLTF. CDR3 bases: TGCAGCGTTGGGAGAGAAGGGGCCAACGTCCTGACTTTC.

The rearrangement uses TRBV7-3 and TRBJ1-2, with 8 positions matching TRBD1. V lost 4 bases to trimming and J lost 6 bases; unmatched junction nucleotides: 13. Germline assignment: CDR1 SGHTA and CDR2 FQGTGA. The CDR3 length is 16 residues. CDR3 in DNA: TGTGCCAGCAGCTCCAACCTTGGACAGGGAAAACATGGCTACACCTTC. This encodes CASSSNLGQGKHGYTF. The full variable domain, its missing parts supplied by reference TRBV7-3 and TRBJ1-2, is GAGVSQTPSNKVTEKGKYVELRCDPISGHTALYWYRQSLGQGPEFLIYFQGTGAADDSGLPNDRFFAVRPEGSVSTLKIQRTERGDSAVYLCASSSNLGQGKHGYTFGSGTRLTVV.

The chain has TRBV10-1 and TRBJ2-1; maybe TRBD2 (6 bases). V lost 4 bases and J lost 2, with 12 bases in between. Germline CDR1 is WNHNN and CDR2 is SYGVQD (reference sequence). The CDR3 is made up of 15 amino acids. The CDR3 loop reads CASSGTGGTYNEQFF. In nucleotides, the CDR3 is TGCGCCAGCAGTGGCACCGGAGGGACCTACAATGAGCAGTTCTTC.

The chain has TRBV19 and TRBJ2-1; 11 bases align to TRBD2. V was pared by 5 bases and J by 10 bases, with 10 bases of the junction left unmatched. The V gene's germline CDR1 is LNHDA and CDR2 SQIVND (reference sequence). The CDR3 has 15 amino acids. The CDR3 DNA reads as TGTGCCAGTAGTGTCGGGACTAGCGGCCCTCTGGAGCAGTTCTTC. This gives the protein CASSVGTSGPLEQFF. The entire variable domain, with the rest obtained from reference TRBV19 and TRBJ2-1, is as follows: DGGITQSPKYLFRKEGQNVTLSCEQNLNHDAMYWYRQDPGQGLRLIYYSQIVNDFQKGDIAEGYSVSREKKESFPLTVTSAQKNPTAFYLCASSVGTSGPLEQFFGPGTRLTVL.

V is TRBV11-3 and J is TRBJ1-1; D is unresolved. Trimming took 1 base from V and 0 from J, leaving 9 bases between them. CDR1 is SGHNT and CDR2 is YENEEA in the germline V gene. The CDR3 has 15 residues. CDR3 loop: CASSLGAGMNTEAFF. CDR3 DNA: TGTGCCAGCAGCTTAGGGGCAGGAATGAACACTGAAGCTTTCTTT.

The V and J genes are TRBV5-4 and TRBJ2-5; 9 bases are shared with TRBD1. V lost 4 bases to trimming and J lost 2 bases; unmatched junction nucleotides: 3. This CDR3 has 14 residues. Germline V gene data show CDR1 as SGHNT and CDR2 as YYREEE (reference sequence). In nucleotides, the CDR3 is TGTGCCAGCAGCGTAGGACAGGGGCAAGAGACCCAGTACTTC. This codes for CASSVGQGQETQYF. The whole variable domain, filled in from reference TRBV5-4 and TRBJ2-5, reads ETGVTQSPTHLIKTRGQQVTLRCSSQSGHNTVSWYQQALGQGPQFIFQYYREEENGRGNFPPRFSGLQFPNYSSELNVNALELDDSALYLCASSVGQGQETQYFGPGTRLLVL.

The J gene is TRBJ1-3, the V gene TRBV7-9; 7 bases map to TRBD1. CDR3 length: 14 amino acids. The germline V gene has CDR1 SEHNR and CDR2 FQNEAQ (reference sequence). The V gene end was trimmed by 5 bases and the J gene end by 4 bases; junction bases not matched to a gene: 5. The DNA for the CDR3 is TGTGCCAGCAGCCGCACAGGGGTAGGAAACACCATATATTTT. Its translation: CASSRTGVGNTIYF.

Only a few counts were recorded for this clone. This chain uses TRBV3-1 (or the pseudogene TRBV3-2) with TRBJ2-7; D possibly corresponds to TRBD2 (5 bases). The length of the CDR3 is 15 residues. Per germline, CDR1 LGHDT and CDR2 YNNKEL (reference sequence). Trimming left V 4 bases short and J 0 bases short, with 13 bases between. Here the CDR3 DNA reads TGTGCCAGCAGCCGATCCTTCGGGGACTCCTACGAGCAGTACTTC. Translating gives CASSRSFGDSYEQYF.

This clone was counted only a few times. CDR3 in amino acids: CSAGGGQQYF. The CDR3 DNA is TGCAGTGCTGGGGGGGGGCAGCAGTACTTC. The rearrangement uses TRBV20-1 and TRBJ2-7, with a possible D match to TRBD2 (7 bases). The V and J ends lost 5 bases and 8 bases respectively, with 10 bases between them. The V gene's germline CDR1 is DFQATT and CDR2 SNEGSKA (reference sequence). CDR3 length: 10 amino acids.

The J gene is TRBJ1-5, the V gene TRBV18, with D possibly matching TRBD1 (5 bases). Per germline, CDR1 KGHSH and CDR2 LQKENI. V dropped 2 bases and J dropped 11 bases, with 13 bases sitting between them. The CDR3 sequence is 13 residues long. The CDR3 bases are TGTGCCAGCTCACCAATCCGCGCGGGGGCCCAGCATTTT. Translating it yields CASSPIRAGAQHF.

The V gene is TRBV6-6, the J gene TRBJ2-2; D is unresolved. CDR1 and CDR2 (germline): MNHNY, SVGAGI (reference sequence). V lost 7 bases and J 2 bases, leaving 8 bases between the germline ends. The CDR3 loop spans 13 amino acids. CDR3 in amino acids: CASNPRNTGELFF. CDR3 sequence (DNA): TGTGCCAGCAACCCGCGAAACACCGGGGAGCTGTTTTTT.

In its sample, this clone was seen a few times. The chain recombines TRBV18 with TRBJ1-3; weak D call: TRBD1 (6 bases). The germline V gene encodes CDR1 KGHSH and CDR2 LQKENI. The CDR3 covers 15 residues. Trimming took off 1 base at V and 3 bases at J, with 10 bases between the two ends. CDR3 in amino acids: CASSPLAGVGNTIYF. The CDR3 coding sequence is TGTGCCAGCTCACCACTCGCAGGGGTTGGAAACACCATATATTTT.